The sequence of this T cell receptor (beta chain) was determined in a study of CD4 T cells in relation to SARS-CoV-2 and coronaviruses. V shed 3 bases, J shed 0 bases, and the junction held 7 bases outside the gene matches. Germline CDR1 and CDR2: SGHTA and FQGNSA. This CDR3 region has 18 residues. Broader study findings: According to naive versus memory sequencing, detected responses are memory recall, not newly primed. SARS-CoV-2-driven expansion was significantly weaker in crossreactive than monoreactive clones.

Here immunoSEQ multiplex PCR was the method, and the copy in TCRdb shows in-frame clones only, minus some. The sample holds about 37,000 clones, roughly 88% seen once. A remark on this clone: Its specificity is unknown.

This TCR was recovered from an adult with COVID-19. The sequencing input was memory CD4+ T cells from PBMCs. The chain couples TRBV7-2 to TRBJ2-7; 14 nucleotides match TRBD2. The CDR3 region has the DNA TGTGCCAGCAGCTTCACTGGGACTAGCGGGGGACTCTCCTACGAGCAGTACTTC. Translation gives CASSFTGTSGGLSYEQYF.